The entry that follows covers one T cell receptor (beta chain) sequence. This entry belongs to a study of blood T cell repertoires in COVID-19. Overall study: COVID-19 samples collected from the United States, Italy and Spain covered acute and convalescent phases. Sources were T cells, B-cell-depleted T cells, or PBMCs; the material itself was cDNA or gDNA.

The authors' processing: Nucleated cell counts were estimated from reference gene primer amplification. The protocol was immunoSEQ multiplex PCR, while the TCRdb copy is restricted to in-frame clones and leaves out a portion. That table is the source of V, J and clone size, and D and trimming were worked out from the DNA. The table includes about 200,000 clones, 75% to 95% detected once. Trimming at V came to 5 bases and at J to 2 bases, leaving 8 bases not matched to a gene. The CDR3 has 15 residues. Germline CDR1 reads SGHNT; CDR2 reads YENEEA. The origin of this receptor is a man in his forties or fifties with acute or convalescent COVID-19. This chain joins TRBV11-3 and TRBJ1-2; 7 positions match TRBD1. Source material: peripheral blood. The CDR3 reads CASSPTGTENYGYTF. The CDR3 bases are TGTGCCAGCAGCCCTACCGGGACAGAGAACTATGGCTACACCTTC.